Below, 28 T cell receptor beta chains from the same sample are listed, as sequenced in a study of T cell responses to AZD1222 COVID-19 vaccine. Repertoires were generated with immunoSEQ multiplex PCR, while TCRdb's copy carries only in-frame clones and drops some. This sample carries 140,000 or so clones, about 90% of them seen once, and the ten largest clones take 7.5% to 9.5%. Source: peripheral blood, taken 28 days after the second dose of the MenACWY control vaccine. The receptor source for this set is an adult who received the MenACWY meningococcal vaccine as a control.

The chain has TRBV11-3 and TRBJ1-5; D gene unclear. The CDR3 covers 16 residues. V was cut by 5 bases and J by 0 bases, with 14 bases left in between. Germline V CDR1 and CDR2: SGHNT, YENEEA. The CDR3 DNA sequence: TGTGCCAGCAGCCTCCTCGAGGCTTATAGCAATCAGCCCCAGCATTTT. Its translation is CASSLLEAYSNQPQHF.

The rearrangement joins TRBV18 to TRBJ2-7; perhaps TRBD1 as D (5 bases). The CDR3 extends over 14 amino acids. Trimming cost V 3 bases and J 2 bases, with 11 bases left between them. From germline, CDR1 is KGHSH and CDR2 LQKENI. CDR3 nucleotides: TGTGCCAGCTCACCCTCGACAGCTGCCTACGAGCAGTACTTC. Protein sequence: CASSPSTAAYEQYF.

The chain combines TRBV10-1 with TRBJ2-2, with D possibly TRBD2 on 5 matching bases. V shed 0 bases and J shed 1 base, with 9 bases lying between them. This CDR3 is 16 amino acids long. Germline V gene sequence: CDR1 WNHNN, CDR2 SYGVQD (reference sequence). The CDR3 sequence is CASSESRAGNTGELFF. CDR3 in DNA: TGCGCCAGCAGTGAGTCCCGGGCGGGGAACACCGGGGAGCTGTTTTTT.

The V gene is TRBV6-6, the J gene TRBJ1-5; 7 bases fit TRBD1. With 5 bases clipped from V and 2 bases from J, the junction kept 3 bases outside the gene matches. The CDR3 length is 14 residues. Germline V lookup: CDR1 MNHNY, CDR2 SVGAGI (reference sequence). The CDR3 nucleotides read TGTGCCAGCAGTAACAGGGGTGGCAATCAGCCCCAGCATTTT. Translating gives CASSNRGGNQPQHF.

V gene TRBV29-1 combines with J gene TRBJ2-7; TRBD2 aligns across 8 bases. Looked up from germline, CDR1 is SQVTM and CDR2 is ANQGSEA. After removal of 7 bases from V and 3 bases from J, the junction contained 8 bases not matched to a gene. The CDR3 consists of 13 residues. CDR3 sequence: CSARTSMGYEQYF. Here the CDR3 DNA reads TGCAGCGCCCGGACTAGCATGGGCTACGAGCAGTACTTC.

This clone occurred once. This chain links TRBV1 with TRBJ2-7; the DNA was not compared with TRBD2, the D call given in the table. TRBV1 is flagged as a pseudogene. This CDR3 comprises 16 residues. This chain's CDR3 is CTSSRRVTSGRYEQYF. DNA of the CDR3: TGCACCAGCAGCCGTAGAGTTACTAGCGGACGTTACGAGCAGTACTTC.

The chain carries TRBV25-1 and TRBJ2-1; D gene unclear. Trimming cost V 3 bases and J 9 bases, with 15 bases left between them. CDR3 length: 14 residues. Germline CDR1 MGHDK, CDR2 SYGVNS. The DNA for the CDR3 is TGTGCCAGCAGTGATCAAATACCGAGAATTGAGCAGTTCTTC. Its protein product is CASSDQIPRIEQFF.

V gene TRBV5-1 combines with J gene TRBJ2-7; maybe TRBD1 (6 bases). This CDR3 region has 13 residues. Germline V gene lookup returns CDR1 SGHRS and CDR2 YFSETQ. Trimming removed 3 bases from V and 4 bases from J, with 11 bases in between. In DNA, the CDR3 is TGCGCCAGCAGCTCAGGGGTAAGGTACGAGCAGTACTTC. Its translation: CASSSGVRYEQYF. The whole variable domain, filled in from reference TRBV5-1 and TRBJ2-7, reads KAGVTQTPRYLIKTRGQQVTLSCSPISGHRSVSWYQQTPGQGLQFLFEYFSETQRNKGNFPGRFSGRQFSNSRSEMNVSTLELGDSALYLCASSSGVRYEQYFGPGTRLTVT.

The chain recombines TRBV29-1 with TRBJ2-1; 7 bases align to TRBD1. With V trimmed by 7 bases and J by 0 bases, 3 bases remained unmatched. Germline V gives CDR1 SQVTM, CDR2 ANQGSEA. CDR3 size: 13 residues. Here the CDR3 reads CSARQGSYNEQFF. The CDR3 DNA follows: TGCAGCGCGAGACAGGGCTCCTACAATGAGCAGTTCTTC.

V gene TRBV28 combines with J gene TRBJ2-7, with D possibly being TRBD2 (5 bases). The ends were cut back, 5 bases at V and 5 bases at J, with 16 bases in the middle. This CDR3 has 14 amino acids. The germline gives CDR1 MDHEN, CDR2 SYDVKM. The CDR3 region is CASSVGLSPNEQYF. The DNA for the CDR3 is TGTGCCAGCAGTGTAGGACTGAGCCCCAACGAGCAGTACTTC.

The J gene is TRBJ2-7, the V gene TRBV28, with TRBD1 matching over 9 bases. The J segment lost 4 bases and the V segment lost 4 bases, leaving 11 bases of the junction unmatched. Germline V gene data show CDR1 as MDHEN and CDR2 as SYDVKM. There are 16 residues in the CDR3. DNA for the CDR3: TGTGCCAGCAGTTCCCCGGCCGGGACAGGGTCTTACGAGCAGTACTTC. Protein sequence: CASSSPAGTGSYEQYF. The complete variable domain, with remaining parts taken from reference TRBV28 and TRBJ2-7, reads DVKVTQSSRYLVKRTGEKVFLECVQDMDHENMFWYRQDPGLGLRLIYFSYDVKMKEKGDIPEGYSVSREKKERFSLILESASTNQTSMYLCASSSPAGTGSYEQYFGPGTRLTVT.

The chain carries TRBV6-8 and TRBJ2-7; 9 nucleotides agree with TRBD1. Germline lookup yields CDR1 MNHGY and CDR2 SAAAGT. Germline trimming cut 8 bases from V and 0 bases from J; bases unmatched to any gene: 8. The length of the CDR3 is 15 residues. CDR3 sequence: CASQIPGQGSYEQYF. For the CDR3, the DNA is TGTGCCAGCCAAATTCCGGGACAGGGCTCCTACGAGCAGTACTTC.

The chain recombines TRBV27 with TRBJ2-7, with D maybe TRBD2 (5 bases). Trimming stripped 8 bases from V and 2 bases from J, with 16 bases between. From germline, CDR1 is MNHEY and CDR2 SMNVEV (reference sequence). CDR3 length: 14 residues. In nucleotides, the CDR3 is TGTGCCAGCCATTCCAGATTCGGGGCCTACGAGCAGTACTTC. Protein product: CASHSRFGAYEQYF.

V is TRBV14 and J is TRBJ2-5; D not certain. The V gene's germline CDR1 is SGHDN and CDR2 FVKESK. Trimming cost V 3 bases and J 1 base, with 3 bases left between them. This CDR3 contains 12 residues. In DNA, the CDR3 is TGTGCCAGCAGCCATCTCCAAGAGACCCAGTACTTC. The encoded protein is CASSHLQETQYF.

DNA for the CDR3: TGTGCCAGCACCATGACGACAGGGAATCAGCCCCAGCATTTT. This sequence encodes CASTMTTGNQPQHF. The rearrangement joins TRBV2 to TRBJ1-5, with TRBD1 identical over 7 bases. The V gene's germline CDR1 is SNHLY and CDR2 FYNNEI. J was trimmed by 4 bases and V by 7 bases; bases with no gene match: 7. The CDR3 is made up of 14 amino acids.

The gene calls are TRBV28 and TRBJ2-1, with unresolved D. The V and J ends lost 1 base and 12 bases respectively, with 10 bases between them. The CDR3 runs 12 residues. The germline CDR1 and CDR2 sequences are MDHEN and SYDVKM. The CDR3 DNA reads TGTGCCAGCAGTTTATTGAGTAGGAGGCAGTTCTTC. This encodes CASSLLSRRQFF.

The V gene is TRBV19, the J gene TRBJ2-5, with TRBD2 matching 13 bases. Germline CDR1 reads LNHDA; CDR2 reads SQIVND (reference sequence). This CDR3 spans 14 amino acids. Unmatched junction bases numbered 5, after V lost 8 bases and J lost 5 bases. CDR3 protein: CASGTSGGAETQYF. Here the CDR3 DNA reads TGTGCCAGTGGAACTAGCGGGGGGGCCGAGACCCAGTACTTC.

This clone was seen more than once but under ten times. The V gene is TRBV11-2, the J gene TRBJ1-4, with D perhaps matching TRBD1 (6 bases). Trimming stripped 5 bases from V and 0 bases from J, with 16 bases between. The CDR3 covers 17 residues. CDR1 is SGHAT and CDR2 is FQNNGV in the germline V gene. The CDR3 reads CASSRLLTGTTNEKLFF. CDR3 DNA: TGTGCCAGCAGCCGACTACTCACAGGGACAACTAATGAAAAACTGTTTTTT.

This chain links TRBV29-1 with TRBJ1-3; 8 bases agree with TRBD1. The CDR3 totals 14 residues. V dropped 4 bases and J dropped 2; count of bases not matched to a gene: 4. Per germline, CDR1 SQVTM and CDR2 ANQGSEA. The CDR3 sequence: CSVGGQGTGNTIYF. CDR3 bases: TGCAGCGTTGGTGGACAGGGTACTGGAAACACCATATATTTT.

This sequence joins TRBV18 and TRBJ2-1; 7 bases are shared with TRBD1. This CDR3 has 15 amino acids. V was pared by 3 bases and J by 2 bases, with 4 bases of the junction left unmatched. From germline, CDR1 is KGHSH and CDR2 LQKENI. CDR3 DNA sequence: TGTGCCAGCTCACCCGGGACAGCTACCTACAATGAGCAGTTCTTC. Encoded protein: CASSPGTATYNEQFF.

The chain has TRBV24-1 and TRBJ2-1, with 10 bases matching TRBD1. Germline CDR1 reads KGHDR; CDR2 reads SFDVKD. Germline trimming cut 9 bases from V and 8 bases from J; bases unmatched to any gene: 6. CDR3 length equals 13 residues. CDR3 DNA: TGTGCCACCGGGACAGGGGTAAACGATGAGCAGTTCTTC. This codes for CATGTGVNDEQFF.

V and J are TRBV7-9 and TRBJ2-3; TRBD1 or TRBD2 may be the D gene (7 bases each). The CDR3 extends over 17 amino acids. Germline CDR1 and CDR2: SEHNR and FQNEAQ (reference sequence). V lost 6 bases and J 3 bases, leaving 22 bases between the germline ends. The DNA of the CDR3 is TGTGCCAGCAGTTTATTGACCTCAGGGGGGGGTACAGATACGCAGTATTTT. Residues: CASSLLTSGGGTDTQYF.

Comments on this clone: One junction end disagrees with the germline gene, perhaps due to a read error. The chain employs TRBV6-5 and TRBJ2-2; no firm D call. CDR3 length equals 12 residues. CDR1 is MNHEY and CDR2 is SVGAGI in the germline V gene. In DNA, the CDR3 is TGTACCAGCAACAGTGGCACCGGGGAGCTGTTTTTT. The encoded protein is CTSNSGTGELFF.

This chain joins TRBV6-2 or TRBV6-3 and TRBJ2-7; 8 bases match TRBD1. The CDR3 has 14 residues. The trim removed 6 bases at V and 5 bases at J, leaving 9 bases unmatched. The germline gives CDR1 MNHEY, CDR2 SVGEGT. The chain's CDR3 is CASSWTGSRHEQYF. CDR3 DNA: TGTGCCAGCAGCTGGACAGGGTCTCGACACGAGCAGTACTTC.

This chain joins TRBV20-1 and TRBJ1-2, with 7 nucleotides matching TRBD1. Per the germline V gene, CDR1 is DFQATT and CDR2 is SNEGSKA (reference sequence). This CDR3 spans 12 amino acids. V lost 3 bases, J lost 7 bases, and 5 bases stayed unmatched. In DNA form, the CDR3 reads TGCAGTGCTAGTCGAGGGGGCTCTGGCTACACCTTC. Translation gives CSASRGGSGYTF.

The CDR3 sequence is CSVEQGPNQPQHF. CDR3 bases: TGCAGCGTGGAACAGGGCCCCAATCAGCCCCAGCATTTT. The chain employs TRBV29-1 and TRBJ1-5; possible D gene TRBD1, 6 bases. Germline V lookup: CDR1 SQVTM, CDR2 ANQGSEA. V was trimmed by 6 bases and J by 3 bases, leaving 12 bases between them. This CDR3 spans 13 amino acids.

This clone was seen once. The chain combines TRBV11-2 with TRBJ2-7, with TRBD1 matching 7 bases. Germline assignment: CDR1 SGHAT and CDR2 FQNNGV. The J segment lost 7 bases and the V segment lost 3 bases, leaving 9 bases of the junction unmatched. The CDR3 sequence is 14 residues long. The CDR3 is CASSLEQGPWEQYF. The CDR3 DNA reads TGTGCCAGCAGCTTGGAACAGGGGCCCTGGGAGCAGTACTTC.

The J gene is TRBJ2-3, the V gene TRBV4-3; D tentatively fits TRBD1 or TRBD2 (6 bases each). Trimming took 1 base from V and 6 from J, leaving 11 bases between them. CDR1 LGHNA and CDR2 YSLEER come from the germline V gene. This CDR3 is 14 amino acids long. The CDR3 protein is CASSQGGGGDTQYF. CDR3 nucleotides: TGCGCCAGCAGCCAAGGCGGAGGGGGGGATACGCAGTATTTT.